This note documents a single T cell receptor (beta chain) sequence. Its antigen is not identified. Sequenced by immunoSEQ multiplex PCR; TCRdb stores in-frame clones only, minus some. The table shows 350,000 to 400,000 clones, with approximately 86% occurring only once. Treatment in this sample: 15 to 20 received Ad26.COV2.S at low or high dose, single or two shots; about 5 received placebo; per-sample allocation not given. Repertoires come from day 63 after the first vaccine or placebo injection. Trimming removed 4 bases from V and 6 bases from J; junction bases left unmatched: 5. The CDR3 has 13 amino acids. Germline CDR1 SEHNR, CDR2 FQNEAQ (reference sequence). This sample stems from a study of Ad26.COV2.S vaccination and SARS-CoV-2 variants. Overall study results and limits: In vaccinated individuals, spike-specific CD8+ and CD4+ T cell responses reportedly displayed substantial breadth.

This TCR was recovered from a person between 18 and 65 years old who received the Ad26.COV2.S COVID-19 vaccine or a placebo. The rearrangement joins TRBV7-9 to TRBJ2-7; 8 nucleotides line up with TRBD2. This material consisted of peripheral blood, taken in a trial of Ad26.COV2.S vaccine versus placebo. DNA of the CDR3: TGTGCCAGCAGCTCATCCCGGGGGGGCGAGCAGTACTTC. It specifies CASSSSRGGEQYF.